The 15 T cell receptor beta chains below were found in one sample sequenced in a study of cytotoxic CD8 clonotypes in ibrutinib-treated CLL. Some clones are missing from TCRdb's copy, which holds only in-frame ones; the method was immunoSEQ multiplex PCR. The table includes 150,000 to 250,000 clones, roughly 72% detected once. The specimen was PBMCs, collected after 24 months of ibrutinib treatment. The receptors originated from a human donor with chronic lymphocytic leukemia.

The chain employs TRBV6-5 and TRBJ2-1; D uncertain. CDR1 and CDR2 from the germline V gene are MNHEY and SVGAGI. V dropped 6 bases and J dropped 3 bases, with 9 bases sitting between them. The CDR3 loop spans 13 amino acids. The CDR3 region has the DNA TGTGCCAGCAGGAAGGTTAGCTACAATGAGCAGTTCTTC. Translation: CASRKVSYNEQFF.

This chain links TRBV30 with TRBJ1-1, with 7 bases identical to TRBD1. The CDR3 has 15 amino acids. Germline lookup yields CDR1 GTSNPN and CDR2 SVGIG (reference sequence). V gave up 1 base and J gave up 0 bases; unmatched junction bases: 5. The DNA of the CDR3 is TGTGCCTGGAGTGGAGGGACAGCTATGAACACTGAAGCTTTCTTT. Translated: CAWSGGTAMNTEAFF.

This clone was picked up a small number of times. V gene TRBV5-1 combines with J gene TRBJ2-2; TRBD2 agrees at 9 bases. The CDR3 is made up of 16 amino acids. The V gene end was trimmed by 2 bases and the J gene end by 6 bases; junction bases not matched to a gene: 8. Germline V gene lookup returns CDR1 SGHRS and CDR2 YFSETQ. CDR3 in DNA: TGCGCCAGCAGCTTTGGCGGGAGGGCCGGGGCCGGGGAGCTGTTTTTT. Translation: CASSFGGRAGAGELFF.

The chain couples TRBV28 to TRBJ2-7; unclear D gene. CDR1 is MDHEN and CDR2 is SYDVKM in the germline V gene. The CDR3 length is 17 residues. V lost 3 bases to trimming and J lost 3 bases, with 21 bases between them. The CDR3 reads CASSFSPDLILDYEQYF. The DNA of the CDR3 is TGTGCCAGCAGTTTTTCCCCGGACCTTATCCTTGACTACGAGCAGTACTTC.

The chain uses TRBV6-1 and TRBJ1-4; D not resolved. Germline CDR1 and CDR2: MNHNS and SASEGT. V was trimmed by 7 bases and J by 5 bases, leaving 11 bases between them. This CDR3 is 13 amino acids long. CDR3 region: CASNSDQNEKLFF. The CDR3 DNA follows: TGTGCCAGCAACTCGGACCAAAATGAAAAACTGTTTTTT.

The chain joins TRBV6-5 to TRBJ2-1, with D uncertain. CDR3 length: 13 amino acids. Germline V gene lookup returns CDR1 MNHEY and CDR2 SVGAGI. The germline V and J ends were trimmed by 2 bases and 6 bases, with 8 bases remaining between them. CDR3 sequence (DNA): TGTGCCAGCAGTTACGGGCAGTTCAATGAGCAGTTCTTC. This sequence encodes CASSYGQFNEQFF.

The chain combines TRBV6-1 with TRBJ2-1, with TRBD1 as a possible D gene (6 bases). CDR3 length: 15 residues. CDR1 and CDR2 (germline): MNHNS, SASEGT. V lost 6 bases to trimming and J lost 0 bases, with 12 bases between them. CDR3 in amino acids: CASSPGHSSYNEQFF. For the CDR3, the DNA is TGTGCCAGCAGCCCGGGACACAGCTCCTACAATGAGCAGTTCTTC.

CDR3 nucleotides: TGTGCCAGCATAGCGGGAAGGGGCGGGGAGCTGTTTTTT. This sequence encodes CASIAGRGGELFF. The chain employs TRBV11-2 and TRBJ2-2; TRBD2 matches 8 bases. CDR1 is SGHAT, CDR2 FQNNGV, per germline. This CDR3 is 13 amino acids long. Trimming removed 7 bases from V and 7 bases from J; junction bases left unmatched: 5.

In DNA form, the CDR3 reads TGTGCCAGCAGTGGCCGGGACATACTATCTAACTATGGCTACACCTTC. Its translation is CASSGRDILSNYGYTF. This chain joins TRBV28 and TRBJ1-2; D may be TRBD1 (6 bases). In germline, CDR1 is MDHEN, CDR2 SYDVKM. The germline V and J ends were trimmed by 5 bases and 0 bases, with 16 bases remaining between them. The CDR3 totals 16 residues.

The chain links TRBV27 to TRBJ2-7; no reliable D call. V dropped 3 bases and J dropped 1 base, with 10 bases sitting between them. This CDR3 is built from 14 residues. Germline loops: CDR1 MNHEY, CDR2 SMNVEV (reference sequence). In nucleotides, the CDR3 is TGTGCCAGCAGTTTTGGGCAAGCGTCCTACGAGCAGTACTTC. Translation gives CASSFGQASYEQYF.

In DNA form, the CDR3 reads TGTGCCAGCAGCCAAGAAATTCAGGGAGGTAGCAATCAGCCCCAGCATTTT. Translated, it gives CASSQEIQGGSNQPQHF. The chain uses TRBV4-2 and TRBJ1-5; D is perhaps TRBD1 (5 bases). CDR1 and CDR2 from the germline V gene are LGHNA and YNFKEQ. V was cut by 0 bases and J by 0 bases, with 12 bases left in between. The CDR3 has 17 residues.

There are a few counts of this clone. A read error may explain this, as a much larger clone is one base away. V and J are TRBV7-9 and TRBJ1-5; D ambiguous. The V end was cut by 8 bases, the J end by 2 bases, with 7 bases between. CDR1 and CDR2 from the germline V gene are SEHNR and FQNEAQ (reference sequence). The CDR3 has 12 residues. CDR3 nucleotide sequence: TGTGCCAGCTCCCTTGGCAATCAGCCCCAGCATTTT. Translated: CASSLGNQPQHF.

This chain connects TRBV5-1 to TRBJ2-7; 8 bases line up with TRBD1. This CDR3 has 14 residues. V shed 2 bases and J 3 bases; nucleotides not matched to a gene: 4. Germline loops: CDR1 SGHRS, CDR2 YFSETQ. The CDR3 reads CASSLQGVSYEQYF. DNA for the CDR3: TGCGCCAGCAGCTTACAGGGGGTGAGCTACGAGCAGTACTTC.

The J gene is TRBJ1-2, the V gene TRBV4-3; a weak D match, TRBD1 (5 bases). Trimming shortened V by 2 bases and J by 2 bases, and 12 bases separated the two germline ends. Germline values: CDR1 LGHNA, CDR2 YSLEER. This CDR3 is built from 15 residues. CDR3 DNA: TGCGCCAGCAGCCAAACTGTCAGGGTGAACTATGGCTACACCTTC. This gives the protein CASSQTVRVNYGYTF.

V usage is TRBV9 and J usage is TRBJ2-7, with TRBD2 identical over 10 bases. J gave up 0 bases and V 3 bases, and 6 bases lay outside the gene matches. In germline, CDR1 is SGDLS, CDR2 YYNGEE. The CDR3 is 16 amino acids. CDR3 DNA: TGTGCCAGCAGCGCCAGGACTAGCGGCGGCTCCTACGAGCAGTACTTC. Amino acids: CASSARTSGGSYEQYF.